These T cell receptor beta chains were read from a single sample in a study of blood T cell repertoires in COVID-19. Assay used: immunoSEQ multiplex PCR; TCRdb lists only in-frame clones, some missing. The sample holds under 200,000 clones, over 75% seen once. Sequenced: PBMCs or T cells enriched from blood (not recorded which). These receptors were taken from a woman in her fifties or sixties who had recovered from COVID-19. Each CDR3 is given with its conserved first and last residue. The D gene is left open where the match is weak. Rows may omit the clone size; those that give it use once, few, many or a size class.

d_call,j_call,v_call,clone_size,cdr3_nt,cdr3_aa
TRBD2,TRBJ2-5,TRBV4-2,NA,TGTGCCAGCAGCCAAGTCGGCGGGGGGGCCTCGGACCAAGAGACCCAGTACTTC,CASSQVGGGASDQETQYF
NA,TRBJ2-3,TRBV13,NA,TGTGCCAGCAGCTTAGGAGCAGGGGGCACAGATACGCAGTATTTT,CASSLGAGGTDTQYF
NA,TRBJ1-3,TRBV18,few,TGTGCCAGCTCACCACCTGTAACCGGGAAAGCTGACTCTGGAAACACCATATATTTT,CASSPPVTGKADSGNTIYF
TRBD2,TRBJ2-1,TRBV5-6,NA,TGTGCCAGCAGCTTGTCGCCTAGCGGGGCGCCTGGCAATGAGCAGTTCTTC,CASSLSPSGAPGNEQFF
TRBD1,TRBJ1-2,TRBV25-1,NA,TGTGCCAGCAGTGAACCGGGACAGAAATATGGCTACACCTTC,CASSEPGQKYGYTF
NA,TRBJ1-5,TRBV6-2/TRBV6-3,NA,TGTGCCAGCAGTTACTTAGGAGGCCCTCAGCCCCAGCATTTT,CASSYLGGPQPQHF
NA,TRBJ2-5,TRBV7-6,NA,TGTGCCAGTATAGCCGGGGGGCGGGAGACCCAGTACTTC,CASIAGGRETQYF
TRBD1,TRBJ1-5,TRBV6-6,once,TGTGCCAGCAGTCCATTGGGGGACAGGGCGAGCAATCAGCCCCAGCATTTT,CASSPLGDRASNQPQHF
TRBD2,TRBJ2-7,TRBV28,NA,TGTGCCAGCAGCTCCGGGACTAGCGGCTACGAGCAGTACTTC,CASSSGTSGYEQYF
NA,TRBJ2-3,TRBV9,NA,TGTGCCAGCAGCGTTTTAGCGGCTAGCACAGATACGCAGTATTTT,CASSVLAASTDTQYF
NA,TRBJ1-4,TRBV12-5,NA,TGTGCTAGTGGTTCAACGACAGAAGCTAATGAAAAACTGTTTTTT,CASGSTTEANEKLFF
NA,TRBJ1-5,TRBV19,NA,TGTGCCAGTAGTGAGTTCAGGGGTAAGAATCAGCCCCAGCATTTT,CASSEFRGKNQPQHF
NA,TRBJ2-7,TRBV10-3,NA,TGTGCCATCTCTGGGACTCATTCTGCCTACGAGCAGTACTTC,CAISGTHSAYEQYF
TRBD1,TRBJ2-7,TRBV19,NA,TGTGCCAGTAGTATAGCGCTCCAGGGGGCTTACGAGCAGTACTTC,CASSIALQGAYEQYF
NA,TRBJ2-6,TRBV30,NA,TGTGCCTGGACGGGCTCTGGGGCCAACGTCCTGACTTTC,CAWTGSGANVLTF
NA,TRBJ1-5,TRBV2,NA,TGTGCCAGCAGTGAGGCCAGGGATATCGAGCCCCAGCATTTT,CASSEARDIEPQHF
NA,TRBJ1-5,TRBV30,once,TGTGCCTGGACGGGGGGGGCCAATCAGCCCCAGCATTTT,CAWTGGANQPQHF
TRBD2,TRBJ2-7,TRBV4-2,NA,TGTGCCAGCAGCCAAGCCCCAGGAGCGGGGGGGGCCTACGAGCAGTACTTC,CASSQAPGAGGAYEQYF
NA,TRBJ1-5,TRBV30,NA,TGTGCCTGGAGTCCCCCCGGGAGAGGGTTCAATCAGCCCCAGCATTTT,CAWSPPGRGFNQPQHF
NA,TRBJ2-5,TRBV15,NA,TGTGCCACCAGACGGGACACGCAAGAGACCCAGTACTTC,CATRRDTQETQYF
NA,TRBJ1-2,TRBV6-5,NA,TGTGCCAGCAGTTTTTCCAGAACCCAGACAGTCTATGGCTACACCTTC,CASSFSRTQTVYGYTF
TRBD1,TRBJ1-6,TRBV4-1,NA,TGCGCCAGCAGCCAAGCTGGGACAGGGACTTATAATTCACCCCTCCACTTT,CASSQAGTGTYNSPLHF
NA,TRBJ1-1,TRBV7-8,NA,TGTGCCAGCAGCTTTACAGGTTCTGAAGCTTTCTTT,CASSFTGSEAFF
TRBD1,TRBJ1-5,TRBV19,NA,TGTGCCAGTGGGAGACAGGGAAGGGATCAGCCCCAGCATTTT,CASGRQGRDQPQHF
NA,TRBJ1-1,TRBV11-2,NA,TGTGCCAGCAGCTTGGCGGATTACACTGAAGCTTTCTTT,CASSLADYTEAFF
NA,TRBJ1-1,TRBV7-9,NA,TGTGCCAGCAGCGAAGGACAAGCCCGTGAAGCTTTCTTT,CASSEGQAREAFF
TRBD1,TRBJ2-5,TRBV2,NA,TGTGCCAGCAGGGGACAGGGGGCACTCCAAGAGACCCAGTACTTC,CASRGQGALQETQYF
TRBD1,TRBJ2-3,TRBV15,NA,TGTGCCACCAGCCCCCCCCGCAGACAGGGGGCGCATGGTACGCAGTATTTT,CATSPPRRQGAHGTQYF
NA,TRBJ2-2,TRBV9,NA,TGTGCCAGCAGCGCCGCAGTGGTGGTCACCGGGGAGCTGTTTTTT,CASSAAVVVTGELFF
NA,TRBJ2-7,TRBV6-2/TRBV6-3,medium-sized,TGTGCCAGCAGCCCCGATTGGGAGTACGAGCAGTACTTC,CASSPDWEYEQYF
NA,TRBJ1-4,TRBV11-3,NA,TGTGCCAGCAGCCTAGGCGGACAGACCCTAAATGAAAAACTGTTTTTT,CASSLGGQTLNEKLFF
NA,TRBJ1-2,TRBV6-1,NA,TGTGCCAGCAGTGAAGGGGGGGCTAACTATGGCTACACCTTC,CASSEGGANYGYTF